The 9 T cell receptor beta chains presented below share a single source sample, sequenced in a study of cytomegalovirus exposure and HLA in healthy donors. The protocol was immunoSEQ multiplex PCR, while the TCRdb copy is restricted to in-frame clones and leaves out a portion. The data contain 150,000 to 200,000 clones, 84% of them singletons. The sequenced sample was PBMCs. Receptor source: a man in his thirties or forties in good health and CMV-seropositive.

There are a few counts of this clone. J is TRBJ2-7 and V is TRBV6-5, with D perhaps matching TRBD2 (6 bases). The V gene's germline CDR1 is MNHEY and CDR2 SVGAGI. The CDR3 totals 15 residues. Trimming pared 4 bases from V and 2 bases from J, leaving 15 bases between. Here the CDR3 reads CASSSPGGTAYEQYF. Written as DNA, the CDR3 is TGTGCCAGCAGTTCCCCCGGCGGGACGGCCTACGAGCAGTACTTC.

The chain has TRBV28 and TRBJ2-1; 7 bases line up with TRBD2. The CDR3 runs to 16 residues. Trimming cost V 4 bases and J 3 bases; bases outside gene matches: 9. Germline V CDR1 and CDR2: MDHEN, SYDVKM. CDR3 in amino acids: CASSSPAGERYNEQFF. The CDR3, as DNA: TGTGCCAGCAGTTCCCCTGCGGGAGAACGCTACAATGAGCAGTTCTTC.

This chain connects TRBV14 to TRBJ1-6; 7 bases line up with TRBD1. The CDR3 has 16 residues. Per germline, CDR1 SGHDN and CDR2 FVKESK. V lost 0 bases, J lost 5 bases, and 4 bases stayed unmatched. CDR3: CASSQDKGQHNSPLHF. DNA of the CDR3: TGTGCCAGCAGCCAAGATAAGGGACAGCATAATTCACCCCTCCACTTT.

This sequence joins TRBV27 and TRBJ1-2, with 9 bases lining up with TRBD1. The V gene's germline CDR1 is MNHEY and CDR2 SMNVEV (reference sequence). Trimming cost V 5 bases and J 8 bases; bases outside gene matches: 9. This CDR3 is 14 amino acids long. CDR3 DNA sequence: TGTGCCAGCAGTGATAACAGGGGGCGCGCCGGCTACACCTTC. Its protein is CASSDNRGRAGYTF.

V usage is TRBV5-4 and J usage is TRBJ2-1; 13 nucleotides agree with TRBD2. CDR3 length equals 17 residues. V was clipped by 3 bases and J by 4 bases; unmatched bases: 7. Germline V gives CDR1 SGHNT, CDR2 YYREEE (reference sequence). The CDR3: CASSSGLAGDSYNEQFF. For the CDR3, the DNA is TGTGCCAGCAGCTCAGGACTAGCGGGAGATTCGTACAATGAGCAGTTCTTC.

This chain joins TRBV16 and TRBJ2-7, with D perhaps TRBD1 (5 bases). Per the germline V gene, CDR1 is KGHSY and CDR2 is FQNENV. V shed 0 bases and J shed 5 bases, with 11 bases lying between them. CDR3 length equals 14 residues. For the CDR3, the DNA is TGTGCCAGCAGCCAATCAGCTGGGGCCAACGAGCAGTACTTC. Translation gives CASSQSAGANEQYF.

V usage is TRBV27 and J usage is TRBJ1-3; D may be TRBD1 (5 bases). The CDR3 is made up of 15 amino acids. With 5 bases removed from V and 0 bases from J, the gap between germline ends came to 11 bases. Per germline, CDR1 MNHEY and CDR2 SMNVEV (reference sequence). The CDR3: CASSPSGSSGNTIYF. CDR3 DNA sequence: TGTGCCAGCAGTCCCTCAGGGTCCTCTGGAAACACCATATATTTT.

The chain has TRBV11-3 and TRBJ2-2, with D hard to call. Trimming removed 5 bases at V and 4 bases at J, with 8 bases between. Germline CDR1 SGHNT, CDR2 YENEEA. The CDR3 totals 13 residues. The CDR3 nucleotides are TGTGCCAGCAGCCACCGCGGCACCGGGGAGCTGTTTTTT. Translating it yields CASSHRGTGELFF. Looking up the rest from reference TRBV11-3 and TRBJ2-2 gives the full variable domain: EAGVVQSPRYKIIEKKQPVAFWCNPISGHNTLYWYLQNLGQGPELLIRYENEEAVDDSQLPKDRFSAERLKGVDSTLKIQPAELGDSAVYLCASSHRGTGELFFGEGSRLTVL.

V usage is TRBV5-1 and J usage is TRBJ2-5, with TRBD1 matching 9 bases. Germline V CDR1 and CDR2: SGHRS, YFSETQ. The J segment lost 4 bases and the V segment lost 4 bases, leaving 8 bases of the junction unmatched. This CDR3 is 15 amino acids long. The CDR3 nucleotides are TGCGCCAGCAGCGGGGCGGACAGGGGTGTAGAGACCCAGTACTTC. This codes for CASSGADRGVETQYF. Drawing the rest from reference TRBV5-1 and TRBJ2-5, the complete variable domain is KAGVTQTPRYLIKTRGQQVTLSCSPISGHRSVSWYQQTPGQGLQFLFEYFSETQRNKGNFPGRFSGRQFSNSRSEMNVSTLELGDSALYLCASSGADRGVETQYFGPGTRLLVL.